This entry features one TCR beta chain sequence. Its antigen is as yet unknown. The PCR ran on 60 Vbeta and 13 Jbeta primers. This table comes from immunoSEQ multiplex PCR, and its TCRdb copy is limited to in-frame clones, with some not included. Recorded for this sample: about 150,000 clones. Germline CDR1 MRHNA, CDR2 SNTAGT. The CDR3 consists of 19 residues. With 2 bases clipped from V and 0 bases from J, the junction kept 10 bases outside the gene matches. The entry originates in a study of cytomegalovirus exposure and HLA in healthy donors. Overall study findings and caveats: The classifier was said to identify cytomegalovirus status with high specificity and sensitivity. According to a later analysis, donors in an Asian-associated ancestry cluster reportedly had fewer N-insertions than the roughly 640-donor mean. Sequences of the TCR beta chain were said to predict the HLA-A and HLA-B alleles of most subjects accurately.

These donors counted as nominally healthy when sampled, but unrecorded immune exposures were likely. The material sequenced was PBMCs. The sequence was collected from a man aged 25 to 40 in good health and CMV-seronegative. The genes are TRBV6-4 and TRBJ2-1; 10 bases align to TRBD1. The CDR3 is CASSDLGQGVQSSYNEQFF. Written as DNA, the CDR3 is TGTGCCAGCAGTGACCTTGGACAGGGGGTCCAAAGCTCCTACAATGAGCAGTTCTTC.